This T cell receptor (beta chain) is from a study of cytomegalovirus exposure and HLA in healthy donors (dated by TCRdb to the late 2010s). With regard to the full study: An earlier analysis of 587 of the donors reported approximately 300 Gb of sequence data and around 110 million unique TCR beta sequences obtained from some 200 million T cells. The study was designed to test whether signatures of past pathogen exposure could be identified by cataloging public T cell receptors. An early release covering roughly 600 HLA-typed donors comprised around 300 gigabases of sequencing data and tens of millions of unique TCR sequences. HLA typing included class I and class II loci at four-digit resolution. Roughly 5 DR-DQ haplotypes were treated as single units for association and clustering because of strong linkage in the cohort. In a later genetic analysis, genome-wide SNP genotypes for about 60% of the 666 donors were used, and that subset was treated as a discovery cohort. Typing coverage differed by locus: A, B, C, DRB1 and DQB1 were typed in roughly 629-630 donors, DQA1 in 500 to 550, DPA1 in approximately 610, and DPB1 in around 440. A separate validation cohort of roughly 110 different subjects was used in addition to the roughly 720-subject first cohort. The study profiled the T cell repertoires of fewer than 850 subjects by immunosequencing and related them to cytomegalovirus serostatus. Rather than drawing on any new phenotypic data, the later analysis identified candidate immune exposures from TCR beta sequences and the way those sequences occurred across donors. Donor age, sex, ethnicity and CMV serostatus were compiled alongside the repertoire data. A later analysis re-examined previously published TCR beta repertoires from around 670 donors and added high-resolution HLA genotyping to investigate patterns of TCR occurrence. All discovery cohort repertoires had been generated on a single sequencing platform. Among 398 genotyped donors of the cohort, an average of about 240,000 unique TCR beta nucleotide sequences were sequenced per donor, roughly a sixth of them non-productive. Of the 350 to 450 genotyped donors, over 65% fell in the genetic ancestry cluster associated with self-reported Caucasian donors. An earlier analysis of about 620 of the donors applied high-throughput TCR beta sequencing to assess whether each TCR beta V gene segment acted as functional or pseudogenic. The study combined high-throughput TCR immunosequencing, statistical association of individual TCRs with disease status, and machine learning to predict cytomegalovirus infection status.

What the research found in general, with its limitations: Roughly uniform sequencing depth across donors was assumed in presence/absence analyses, although this assumption may not hold. The classifier was reported to diagnose cytomegalovirus status with high specificity and sensitivity in both the original and validation cohorts. Assigning TCR associations to individual alleles was difficult when HLA alleles, especially DR and DQ, strongly co-occurred. It was suggested by the authors that the approach could potentially be generalized to other disease states and immunological phenotypes. The study gave a list of under 200 TCR beta chains associated with cytomegalovirus. Only TCR beta chains were sequenced in this cohort, and the absence of alpha or paired-chain data limited detectable features. In a later analysis, HLA-associated TCR beta chains showed more clonal expansion and lower generation probabilities than non-associated chains that were equally common. Three of the identified cytomegalovirus-associated TCR beta chains were confirmed in vitro to be specific for cytomegalovirus antigens. Several of the top co-occurrence clusters appeared to be linked to parvovirus B19, influenza, CMV and Epstein-Barr virus, according to a later analysis. In an earlier analysis of around 500 of the donors, most TCR beta V segments appeared in productive rearrangements about 87% or about 30% of the time, broadly matching IMGT annotations. A further reported finding was that TCR beta sequences accurately predicted the HLA-A and HLA-B alleles for most subjects in the first cohort. Immune exposure information for the cohort was limited to CMV serostatus. Linkage disequilibrium might explain the correlated functional status among segregating V segments, but an unknown experimental factor could not be ruled out. Most CMV-associated TCR beta chains appeared to be HLA-restricted in a later analysis, and the HLA associations seemed to be driven largely by CMV exposure. In a later genetic analysis, a missense DCLRE1C variant was associated with V-gene and J-gene trimming of TCR beta chains, and the association was replicated in an independent cohort. A later analysis associated roughly 17,000 TCR beta sequences with specific HLA alleles at a false discovery rate of 0.05. A later genetic analysis reported fewer N-insertions in productive TCRs among donors in an Asian-associated ancestry cluster than the approximately 670-donor mean. The earlier analysis of 450 to 700 of the donors excluded some 15 rarely observed V segments, including chromosome 9 orphons, because counts were too low. Because HLA typing was missing for some donors at each locus, association tests included only the typed subset. The sequencing pipeline was judged likely to have produced a cluster of highly shared sequence variants as a technical artifact. A later analysis found that TCR association rates varied across HLA loci, with DRB1 alleles showing the most associated TCRs and HLA-C alleles the fewest. Some IMGT-functional V segments, including TRBV6-2 and TRBV6-3, could not be distinguished by the 87-base-pair reads and were therefore excluded. While some public TCRs were present in many individuals, most TCR sequences turned up only very rarely across donors.

Including cysteine and phenylalanine, the CDR3 has 13 amino acids. Only the CDR3 DNA stays, 39 bases, in frame from base 1. Between the V and J ends, shortened by 3 bases and 7 bases respectively, the junction contains 13 bases. CDR1 is given as SGHNT and CDR2 as YENEEA, both from the germline V gene. The cohort consisted of some 730 healthy bone marrow donors. Cohort members were all nominally healthy when sampled, although unrecorded immune exposures were likely present. The donor was CMV seropositive and was included in the group of 250 to 350 seropositive cohort members. Each donor provided a peripheral blood sample, and peripheral blood mononuclear cells were used for TCR beta sequencing. The Qiagen DNeasy Blood Extraction Kit was used to extract genomic DNA from the blood cell samples. Library creation used the immunoSEQ multiplex PCR assay. For the multiplex PCR, a mixture combining 60 forward primers for TCR Vbeta segments and 13 reverse primers for TCR Jbeta segments was used. The CDR3 region of rearranged TCR beta genes was amplified from genomic DNA with a multiplex PCR assay. On the Illumina HiSeq System, the amplified TCR beta libraries were sequenced as 87-base-pair reads. For the original study's pipeline: In a later analysis, tens of millions of unique TCR beta chains were counted across the 690 or so repertoires, and about 9.9 million of these chains were shared by at least two donors. To remove PCR and sequencing errors, raw reads were error-corrected and collapsed into unique sequences using a nearest-neighbor algorithm that merged closely related sequences. V, D and J gene segments were assigned by aligning CDR3 sequences to IMGT reference sequences. For a sequence to be retained, a match of at least six nucleotides was required to both a V gene segment and a J gene segment. A rearrangement was called productive if the CDR3 had no stop codons and remained in frame with V and J, and every other rearrangement was called non-productive. Following IMGT convention, CDR3 was defined as the stretch from the second conserved V-encoded cysteine up to the conserved J-encoded phenylalanine. Sequences without an unambiguous match to a single V gene segment were excluded from the earlier analysis of about 600 of the donors. In an earlier analysis of approximately 590 of the donors, V segments were called functional above 56.7% productive rearrangements and were called segregating when the between-donor standard deviation exceeded 5%. To diagnose cytomegalovirus status from the catalog of TCR beta chain sequences, a statistical classification framework was built. In a later analysis, V and J genes were assigned by comparing TCR nucleotide sequences against IMGT/GENE-DB human TR gene sequences. A later analysis assigned CDR3 sequences and most-parsimonious VDJ recombination scenarios with the TCRdist pipeline. In a later analysis, every TCR beta chain was defined by the combination of its CDR3 amino acid sequence and its V-gene family, and reads without a unique V-gene family were dropped. A later analysis removed 600 or so highly shared, low-generation-probability nucleotide sequences to deal with suspected cross-contamination and a sequencing artifact. A later analysis calculated a clonal expansion index for each public chain from normalized within-repertoire ranks of inferred template counts. A later analysis computed generation probabilities with a VDJ recombination model fitted to out-of-frame rearrangements, and checked the results against IGoR. In a later analysis, TCR-TCR, TCR-HLA and TCR-CMV co-occurrence was scored with hypergeometric tests, and a repertoire-size bias correction was applied to TCR pairs. A later analysis estimated false discovery rates by permuting HLA or CMV assignments 20 times. In a later analysis, co-occurring TCRs were grouped with DBSCAN, and TCRdist sequence similarity was added when clustering was performed within HLA-allele-positive subsets. Repertoires with fewer than 30,000 or more than 120,000 public chains, plus five repertoires with anomalous nucleotide sharing, were excluded from co-occurrence clustering. The source is immuneACCESS, and TCRdb retained only in-frame sequences with V and J called. Part of the clones is not carried over; for the studies checked, unresolved V genes explain less than half of this, and the remainder is unexplained. The V and J calls and clone size come from that table; D and trimming were worked out from the DNA. The sample includes 90,000 to 130,000 clones, with 65% to 80% observed a single time. The ten most abundant clones make up over 4% of the sample.

Note on this clone: The antigen this receptor binds is unknown. No base quality values were provided; no much bigger clone lies one nucleotide off.

Sequencing input: PBMCs. The receptor was isolated from a man younger than 40 in good health and CMV-seropositive. The V gene is TRBV11-3 and the J gene is TRBJ2-7, with TRBD2 tentatively as D gene (6 bases match). The CDR3 sequence is CASSFSQGGEQYF. The DNA reads as follows: TGTGCCAGCAGCTTCAGTCAGGGAGGAGAGCAGTACTTC. With the rest looked up from the reference TRBV11-3 and TRBJ2-7 genes rather than sequenced, the full variable domain is EAGVVQSPRYKIIEKKQPVAFWCNPISGHNTLYWYLQNLGQGPELLIRYENEEAVDDSQLPKDRFSAERLKGVDSTLKIQPAELGDSAVYLCASSFSQGGEQYFGPGTRLTVT.